This T cell receptor beta chain was recorded in a study of T cell repertoires in cytomegalovirus infection (dated by TCRdb to between 2017 and 2020). Turning to the overall study: Because public TCR beta signatures pointed to carriage of CMV infection together with the matching HLA type, the HLA type of each donor mattered for the analysis.

TCRdb shows the sequencer as Illumina HiSeq 1500. The public reads were reprocessed in TCRdb via fastp at Q25 and MiXCR, keeping in-frame beta chains. Duplicate CDR3 protein sequences are folded into a single record with the most common DNA and genes. Present in this sample are about 300,000 distinct CDR3 sequences, roughly a quarter of which were seen just once. The ten largest clones take up around 13% of the sample. Results and caveats for the whole study, not just this receptor: In both this cohort and an independent cohort of some 380 donors, the cumulative frequency of public TCR beta family members distinguished carriers of CMV infection plus the relevant HLA type. The ex vivo response was dominated by HLA-C-restricted CMV-specific TCR beta clonotypes, which also provided the single most frequent clonotype in two of eight donors.

This clonotype showed up many times. Its antigen remains undetermined. Per-nucleotide qualities are absent, and no much larger clonotype sits a single base away. Including cysteine and phenylalanine, the CDR3 has 18 amino acids. Only the CDR3 region is kept as DNA, spanning 54 bases read in frame from base 1. CDR1 and CDR2 were assigned from the germline V gene as MNHNS and SASEGT. Ends trimmed: V by 1 base, J by 0 bases; bases unmatched to a gene: 10. This clonotype was sampled from a human donor in good health (CMV status not recorded). Some clones in this sample may be carry-over from other donors' samples. The V and J segments used are TRBV6-1 and TRBJ1-2, with TRBD1 matching 8 junction bases. The specimen sequenced was PBMCs. The nucleotides read TGTGCCAGCAGTGAAGACAGAGACAGGGGCCTACCTAACTATGGCTACACCTTC. It translates as CASSEDRDRGLPNYGYTF.